The subject of this entry is one T cell receptor beta chain. Its antigen is still unknown. The ends lost 2 bases at V and 3 bases at J; junction bases unmatched: 8. The CDR3 spans 18 residues. Germline values: CDR1 SGHVS, CDR2 FQNEAQ. The data derive from a study of post-analysis software for immune sequencing data. The wider study: Recorded subtypes: relapsing-remitting, secondary progressive, progressive-relapsing; some patients unannotated.

General observations from the study: Patients carried roughly 5 TRBV segments more frequently than controls did, and TRBV5-6, TRBV5-1 and TRBV20-1 were among them.

TCR beta cDNA libraries had unique molecular identifiers. One entry per CDR3 protein, called by TCRdb with MiXCR from the PCR reads. The table lists approximately 350,000 distinct CDR3 sequences, roughly 35% of them singletons. The clonotype was recovered from a girl aged 5 to 17 with multiple sclerosis. The chain has TRBV7-8 and TRBJ2-3; TRBD2 matches 13 bases. Sequenced input: blood. CDR3 in DNA: TGTGCCAGCAGCTTACCACTAGCGGGGGGGTCTTCAACAGATACGCAGTATTTT. It is translated as CASSLPLAGGSSTDTQYF.